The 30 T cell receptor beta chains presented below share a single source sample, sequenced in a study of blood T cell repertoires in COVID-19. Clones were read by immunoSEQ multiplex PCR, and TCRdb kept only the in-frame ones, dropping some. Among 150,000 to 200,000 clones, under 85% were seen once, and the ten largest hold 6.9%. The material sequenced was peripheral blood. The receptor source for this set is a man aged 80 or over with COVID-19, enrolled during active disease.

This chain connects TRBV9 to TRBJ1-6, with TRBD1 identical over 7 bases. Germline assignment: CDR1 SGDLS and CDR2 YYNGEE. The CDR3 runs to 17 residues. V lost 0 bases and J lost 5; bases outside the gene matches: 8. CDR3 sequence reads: CASSVGNRGRNNSPLHF. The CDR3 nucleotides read TGTGCCAGCAGCGTAGGAAACAGGGGTCGGAATAATTCACCCCTCCACTTT.

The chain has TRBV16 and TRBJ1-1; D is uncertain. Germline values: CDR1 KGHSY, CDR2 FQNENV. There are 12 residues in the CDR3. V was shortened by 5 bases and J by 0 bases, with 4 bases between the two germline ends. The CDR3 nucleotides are TGTGCCAGCAGCTCAGTGAACACTGAAGCTTTCTTT. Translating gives CASSSVNTEAFF.

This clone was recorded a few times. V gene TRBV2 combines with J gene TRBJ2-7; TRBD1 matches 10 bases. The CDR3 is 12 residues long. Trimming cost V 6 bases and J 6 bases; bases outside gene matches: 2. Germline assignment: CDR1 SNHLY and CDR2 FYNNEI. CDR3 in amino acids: CASRTGGAEQYF. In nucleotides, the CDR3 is TGTGCCAGCAGGACAGGGGGCGCCGAGCAGTACTTC.

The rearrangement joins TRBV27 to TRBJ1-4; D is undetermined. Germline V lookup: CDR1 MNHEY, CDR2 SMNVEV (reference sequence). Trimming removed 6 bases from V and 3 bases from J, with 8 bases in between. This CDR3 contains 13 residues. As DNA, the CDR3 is TGTGCCAGCAGAACTTTATCTAATGAAAAACTGTTTTTT. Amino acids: CASRTLSNEKLFF.

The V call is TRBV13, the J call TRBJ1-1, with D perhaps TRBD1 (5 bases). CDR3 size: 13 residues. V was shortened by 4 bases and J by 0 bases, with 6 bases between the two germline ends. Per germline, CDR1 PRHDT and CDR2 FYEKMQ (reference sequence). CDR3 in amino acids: CASSSRVNTEAFF. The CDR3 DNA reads TGTGCCAGCAGCTCCAGGGTGAACACTGAAGCTTTCTTT.

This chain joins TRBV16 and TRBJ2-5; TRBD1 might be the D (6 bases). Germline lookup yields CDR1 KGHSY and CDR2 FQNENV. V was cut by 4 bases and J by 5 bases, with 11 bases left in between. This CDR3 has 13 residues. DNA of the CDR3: TGTGCCAGCAGCCGGGACACCGGGGAGACCCAGTACTTC. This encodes CASSRDTGETQYF.

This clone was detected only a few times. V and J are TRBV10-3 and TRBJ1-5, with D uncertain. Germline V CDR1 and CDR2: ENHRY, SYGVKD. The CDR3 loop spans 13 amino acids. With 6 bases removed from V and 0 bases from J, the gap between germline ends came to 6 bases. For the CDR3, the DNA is TGTGCCATCAGCGGCGGTAGCAATCAGCCCCAGCATTTT. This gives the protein CAISGGSNQPQHF.

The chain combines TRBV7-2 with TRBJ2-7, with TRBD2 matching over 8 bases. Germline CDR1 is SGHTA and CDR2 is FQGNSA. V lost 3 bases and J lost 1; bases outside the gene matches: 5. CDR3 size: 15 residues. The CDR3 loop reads CASSLASGLSYEQYF. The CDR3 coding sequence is TGTGCCAGCAGCTTGGCTAGCGGGCTTTCCTACGAGCAGTACTTC.

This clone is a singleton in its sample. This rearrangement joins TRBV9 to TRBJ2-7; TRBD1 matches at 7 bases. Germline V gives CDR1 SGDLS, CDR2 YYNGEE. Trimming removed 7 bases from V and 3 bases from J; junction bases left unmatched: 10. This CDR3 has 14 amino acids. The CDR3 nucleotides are TGTGCCAGCGGGAAGGGGACAGCTAACTACGAGCAGTACTTC. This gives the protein CASGKGTANYEQYF.

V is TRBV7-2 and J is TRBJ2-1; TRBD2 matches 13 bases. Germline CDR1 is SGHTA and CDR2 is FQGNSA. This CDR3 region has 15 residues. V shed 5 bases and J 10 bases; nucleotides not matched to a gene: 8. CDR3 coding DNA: TGTGCCAGCAGCCCTCGGACTAGCGGGGGCCTGGAGCAGTTCTTC. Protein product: CASSPRTSGGLEQFF. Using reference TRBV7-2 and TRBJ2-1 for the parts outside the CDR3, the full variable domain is GAGVSQSPSNKVTEKGKDVELRCDPISGHTALYWYRQSLGQGLEFLIYFQGNSAPDKSGLPSDRFSAERTGGSVSTLTIQRTQQEDSAVYLCASSPRTSGGLEQFFGPGTRLTVL.

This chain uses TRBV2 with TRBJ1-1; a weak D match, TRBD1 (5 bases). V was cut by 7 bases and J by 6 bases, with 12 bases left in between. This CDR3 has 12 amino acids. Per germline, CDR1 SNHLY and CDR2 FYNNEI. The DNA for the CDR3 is TGTGCCAGCACCAGATGGGGGGCTGAAGCTTTCTTT. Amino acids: CASTRWGAEAFF.

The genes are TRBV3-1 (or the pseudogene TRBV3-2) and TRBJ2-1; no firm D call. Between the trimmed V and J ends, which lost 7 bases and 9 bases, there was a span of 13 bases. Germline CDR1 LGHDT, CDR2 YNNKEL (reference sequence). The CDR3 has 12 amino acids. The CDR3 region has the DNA TGTGCCAGCAACCCATCTTCGGGTGAGCAGTTCTTC. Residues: CASNPSSGEQFF.

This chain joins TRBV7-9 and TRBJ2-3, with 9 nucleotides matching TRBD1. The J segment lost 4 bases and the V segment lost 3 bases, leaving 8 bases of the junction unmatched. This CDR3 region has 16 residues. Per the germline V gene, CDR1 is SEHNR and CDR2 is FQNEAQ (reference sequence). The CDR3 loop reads CASSFWRQGGSDTQYF. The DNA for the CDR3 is TGTGCCAGCAGCTTCTGGAGACAGGGGGGATCAGATACGCAGTATTTT. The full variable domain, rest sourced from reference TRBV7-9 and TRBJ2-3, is DTGVSQNPRHKITKRGQNVTFRCDPISEHNRLYWYRQTLGQGPEFLTYFQNEAQLEKSRLLSDRFSAERPKGSFSTLEIQRTEQGDSAMYLCASSFWRQGGSDTQYFGPGTRLTVL.

CDR3 DNA sequence: TGTGCCAGCAGACTAGCGGGGGGCTCAGATACGCAGTATTTT. This encodes CASRLAGGSDTQYF. V and J are TRBV6-4 and TRBJ2-3; 12 bases agree with TRBD2. The CDR3 loop spans 14 amino acids. The J segment lost 4 bases and the V segment lost 6 bases, leaving 2 bases of the junction unmatched. The V gene's germline CDR1 is MRHNA and CDR2 SNTAGT.

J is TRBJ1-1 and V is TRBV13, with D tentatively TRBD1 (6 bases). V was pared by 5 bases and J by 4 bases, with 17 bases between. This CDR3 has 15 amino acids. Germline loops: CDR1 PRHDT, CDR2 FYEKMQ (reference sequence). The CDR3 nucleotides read TGTGCCAGCAGCGCCTACAGGGCCTCTAGCACTGAAGCTTTCTTT. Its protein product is CASSAYRASSTEAFF.

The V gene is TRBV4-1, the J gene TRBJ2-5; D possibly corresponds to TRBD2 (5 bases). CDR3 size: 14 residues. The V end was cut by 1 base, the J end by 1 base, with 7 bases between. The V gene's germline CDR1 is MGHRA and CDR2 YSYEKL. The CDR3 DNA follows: TGCGCCAGCAGCCAAGTGAGCGGCCAAGAGACCCAGTACTTC. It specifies CASSQVSGQETQYF.

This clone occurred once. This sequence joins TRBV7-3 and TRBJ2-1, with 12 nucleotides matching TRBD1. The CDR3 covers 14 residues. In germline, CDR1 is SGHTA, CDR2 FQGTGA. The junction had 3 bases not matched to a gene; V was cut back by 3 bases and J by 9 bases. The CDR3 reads CASSLGTGGVEQFF. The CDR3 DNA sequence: TGTGCCAGCAGCTTGGGGACAGGGGGCGTTGAGCAGTTCTTC.

The CDR3 region has the DNA TGTGCCAGTAGTATCGGGAGCAGGGAGGGGCCCCAGCATTTT. Its translation is CASSIGSREGPQHF. The chain carries TRBV19 and TRBJ1-5, with a tentative D call TRBD1 (5 bases). The V gene lost 3 bases and the J gene lost 9 bases, with 15 bases spanning the gap. Germline assignment: CDR1 LNHDA and CDR2 SQIVND (reference sequence). The CDR3 is 14 amino acids.

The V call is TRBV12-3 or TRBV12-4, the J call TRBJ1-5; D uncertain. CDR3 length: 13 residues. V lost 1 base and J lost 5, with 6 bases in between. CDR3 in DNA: TGTGCCAGCAGTTTAGGGGAGGATCAGCCCCAGCATTTT. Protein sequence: CASSLGEDQPQHF.

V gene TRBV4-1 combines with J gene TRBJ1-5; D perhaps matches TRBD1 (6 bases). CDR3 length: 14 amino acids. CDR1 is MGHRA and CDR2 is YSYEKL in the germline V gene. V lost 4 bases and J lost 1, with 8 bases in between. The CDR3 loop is CASSPDRSNQPQHF. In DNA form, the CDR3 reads TGCGCCAGCAGCCCCGACAGGAGCAATCAGCCCCAGCATTTT.

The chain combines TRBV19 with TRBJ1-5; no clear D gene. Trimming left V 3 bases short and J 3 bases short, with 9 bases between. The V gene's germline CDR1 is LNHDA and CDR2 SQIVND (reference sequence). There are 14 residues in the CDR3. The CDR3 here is CASSMLTVNQPQHF. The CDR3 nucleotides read TGTGCCAGTAGTATGCTCACGGTCAATCAGCCCCAGCATTTT.

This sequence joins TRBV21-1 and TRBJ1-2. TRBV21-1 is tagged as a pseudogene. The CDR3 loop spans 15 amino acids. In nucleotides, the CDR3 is TGTGCCAGCAGCATCCCTACTCCAAAGAACTATGGCTACACCTTC. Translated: CASSIPTPKNYGYTF.

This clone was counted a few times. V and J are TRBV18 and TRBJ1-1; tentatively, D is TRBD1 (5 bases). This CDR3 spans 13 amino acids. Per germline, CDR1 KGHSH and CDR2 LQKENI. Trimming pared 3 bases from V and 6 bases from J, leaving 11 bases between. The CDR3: CASSPEGGAEAFF. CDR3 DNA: TGTGCCAGCTCACCCGAGGGAGGGGCTGAAGCTTTCTTT.

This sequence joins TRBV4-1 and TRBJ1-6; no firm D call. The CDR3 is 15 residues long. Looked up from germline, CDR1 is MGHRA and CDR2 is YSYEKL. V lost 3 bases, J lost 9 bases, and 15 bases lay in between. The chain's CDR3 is CASSQEVLIGSPLHF. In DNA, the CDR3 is TGCGCCAGCAGCCAGGAGGTCCTTATCGGTTCACCCCTCCACTTT.

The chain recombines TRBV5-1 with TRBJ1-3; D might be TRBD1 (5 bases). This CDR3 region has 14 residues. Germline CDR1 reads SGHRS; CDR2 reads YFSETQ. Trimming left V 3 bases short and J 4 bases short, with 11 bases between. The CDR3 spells CASSSGTLGNTIYF. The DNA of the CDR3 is TGCGCCAGCAGCTCCGGGACTCTCGGAAACACCATATATTTT.

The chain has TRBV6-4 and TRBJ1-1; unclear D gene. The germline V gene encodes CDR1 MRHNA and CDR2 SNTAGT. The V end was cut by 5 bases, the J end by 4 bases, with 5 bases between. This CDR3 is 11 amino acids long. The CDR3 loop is CASSSGTEAFF. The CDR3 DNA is TGTGCCAGCAGTTCCGGCACTGAAGCTTTCTTT.

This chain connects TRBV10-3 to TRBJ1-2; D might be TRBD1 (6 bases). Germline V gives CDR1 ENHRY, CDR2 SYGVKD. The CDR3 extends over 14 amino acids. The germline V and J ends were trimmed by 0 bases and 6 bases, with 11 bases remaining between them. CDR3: CAISESQGRDGYTF. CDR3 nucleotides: TGTGCCATCAGTGAGTCACAGGGAAGGGATGGCTACACCTTC.

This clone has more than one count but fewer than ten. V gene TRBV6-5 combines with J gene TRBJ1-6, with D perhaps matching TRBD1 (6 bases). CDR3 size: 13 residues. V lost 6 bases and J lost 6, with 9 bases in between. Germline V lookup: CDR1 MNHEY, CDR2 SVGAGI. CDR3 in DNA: TGTGCCAGCAGCAGGGGCTCTAATTCACCCCTCCACTTT. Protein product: CASSRGSNSPLHF.

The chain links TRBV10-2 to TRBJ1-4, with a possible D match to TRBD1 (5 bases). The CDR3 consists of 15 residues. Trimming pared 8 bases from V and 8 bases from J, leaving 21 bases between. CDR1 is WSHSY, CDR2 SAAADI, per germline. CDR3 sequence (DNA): TGCGCCAGCGGGCCAGGGCGGGGGAAGTGGGAAAAACTGTTTTTT. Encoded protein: CASGPGRGKWEKLFF.

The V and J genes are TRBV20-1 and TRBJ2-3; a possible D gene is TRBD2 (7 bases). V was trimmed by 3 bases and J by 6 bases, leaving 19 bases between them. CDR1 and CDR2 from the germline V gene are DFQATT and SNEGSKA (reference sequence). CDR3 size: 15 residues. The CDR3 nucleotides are TGCAGTGCTAGTAACCGCGGGGGCCCGGGGGATACGCAGTATTTT. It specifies CSASNRGGPGDTQYF.